This TCR beta chain was sequenced during a study of T cell repertoires in cytomegalovirus infection. Study-wide context: A matching HLA type, together with CMV infection, was signaled by public TCR beta signatures.

This clonotype was detected ten times or more. No antigen is known for it. Germline V gene data show CDR1 as SGHVS and CDR2 as FNYEAQ. There are 17 residues in the CDR3. V lost 5 bases and J lost 6, with 23 bases in between. Using its own MiXCR run on the reads, TCRdb lists one record per CDR3 protein. Here the sample spans tens of thousands of distinct CDR3 sequences, 35% to 50% being singletons. V gene TRBV7-6 combines with J gene TRBJ2-1; the D gene could be TRBD1 or TRBD2 (6 bases each). Sequencing used CD8+ T cells from cultured PBMCs, obtained from culture after CMV antigen stimulation. The TCR originated in a human donor in good health (CMV status not recorded). Some clones in this sample may be carry-over from other donors' samples. CDR3 DNA: TGTGCCAGCAGCCCTAGCGCAACTAGAGGGGGGCCCAATGAGCAGTTCTTC. Protein sequence: CASSPSATRGGPNEQFF. Based on the CDR3 plus reference TRBV7-6 and TRBJ2-1, the full variable domain is GAGVSQSPRYKVTKRGQDVALRCDPISGHVSLYWYRQALGQGPEFLTYFNYEAQQDKSGLPNDRFSAERPEGSISTLTIQRTEQRDSAMYRCASSPSATRGGPNEQFFGPGTRLTVL.